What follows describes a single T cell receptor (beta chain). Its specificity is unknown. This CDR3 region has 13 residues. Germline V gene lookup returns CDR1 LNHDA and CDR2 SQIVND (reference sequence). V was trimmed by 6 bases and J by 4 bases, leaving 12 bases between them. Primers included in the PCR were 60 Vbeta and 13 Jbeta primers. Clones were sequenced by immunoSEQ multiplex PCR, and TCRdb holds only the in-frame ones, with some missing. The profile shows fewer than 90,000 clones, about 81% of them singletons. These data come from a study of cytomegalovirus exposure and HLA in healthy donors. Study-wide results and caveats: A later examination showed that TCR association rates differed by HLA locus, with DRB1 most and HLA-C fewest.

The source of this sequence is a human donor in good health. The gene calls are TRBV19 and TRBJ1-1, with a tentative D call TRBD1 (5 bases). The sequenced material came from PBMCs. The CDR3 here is CASSRAVSTEAFF. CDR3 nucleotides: TGTGCCAGTAGCAGGGCGGTGAGCACTGAAGCTTTCTTT.